The TCR beta chain under discussion was sequenced for a study of beta chain features in type 1 diabetes. Expressed TCRB transcripts were sequenced after all isolated RNA was converted to cDNA. The method was immunoSEQ multiplex PCR; TCRdb's version includes in-frame clones alone and lacks a portion of them. This sample has more than 300,000 clones, with 10% to 15% found just once. By way of CD45RO/CCR7/CD25/CD127/CD95/CD27, the CD4+ regulatory, stem cell-like memory, central memory and naive cells were sorted. In its sample, this clone was seen a few times. Its antigen is currently unknown. Between the trimmed V and J ends, which lost 7 bases and 5 bases, there was a span of 18 bases. Germline-derived CDR1 and CDR2 are LNHDA and SQIVND (reference sequence). There are 15 residues in the CDR3. General observations from the study: When Type 1 diabetes patients were examined, their TCRB CDR3s proved moderately but significantly shorter in all four CD4+ subsets. A potential influence of HLA type upon TCRB rearrangement remained unresolved herein.

This clonotype was sampled from a man younger than 30 in good health. This chain joins TRBV19 and TRBJ1-5, with D tentatively TRBD1 (5 bases). Source material: naive CD4+ T cells from blood. The CDR3 sequence is CASNFLGQPYQPQHF. The DNA for the CDR3 is TGTGCCAGTAATTTCTTAGGACAACCTTATCAGCCCCAGCATTTT.